This is a list of T cell receptor beta chains from one sample in a study of T cell responses to AZD1222 COVID-19 vaccine. The data were produced by immunoSEQ multiplex PCR, yet TCRdb's version contains in-frame clones alone and is incomplete. Of more than 120,000 clones in the sample, approximately 89% were seen once. The material was peripheral blood, obtained 28 days after the second AZD1222 dose. These TCRs come from an adult who received the AZD1222 COVID-19 vaccine. CDR3s include the opening cysteine and the closing phenylalanine or tryptophan. Each record gives: V gene, J gene, D gene, CDR3 DNA, CDR3 protein. D genes are given only for firm matches.

TRBV10-2	TRBJ1-1	.	TGCGCCAGCAGGGACTCGGGTAGGGAAGCTTTCTTT	CASRDSGREAFF
TRBV30	TRBJ1-1	TRBD1	TGTGCCTGGAATGGAATGGACAGGGCAGCTTTCTTT	CAWNGMDRAAFF
TRBV5-1	TRBJ2-3	TRBD2	TGCGCCAGCAGCATAGCGGGAAGCACAGATACGCAGTATTTT	CASSIAGSTDTQYF
TRBV27	TRBJ1-1	.	TGTGCCAGCAGTTTACACCCGGGACACGGTCCTGACATGAACACTGAAGCTTTCTTT	CASSLHPGHGPDMNTEAFF
TRBV4-1	TRBJ2-7	TRBD1	TGCGCCAGCAGCCAAGATTGGACAGGCCCCTACGAGCAGTACTTC	CASSQDWTGPYEQYF
TRBV11-2	TRBJ2-7	.	TGTGCCAGCAGTAATGGAGGATTGTACGAGCAGTACTTC	CASSNGGLYEQYF
TRBV6-5	TRBJ1-2	.	TGTGCCAGCAGTTTAACGCTGTCCTCTACTAACTATGGCTACACCTTC	CASSLTLSSTNYGYTF
TRBV9	TRBJ1-3	TRBD1	TGTGCCAGCAGCGCTGCGGGACAGGTGGTAAACACCATATATTTT	CASSAAGQVVNTIYF
TRBV4-3	TRBJ2-1	.	TGCGCCAGCAGCCAAACCAGCGGCGACTACAATGAGCAGTTCTTC	CASSQTSGDYNEQFF
TRBV7-3	TRBJ1-1	.	TGTGCCAGCGCGGTAAGCCCGCGCCTTGAAGCTTTCTTT	CASAVSPRLEAFF